This T cell receptor (beta chain) was captured by sequencing in a study of regulatory T cells in long-lasting Graves disease. About the study: Positivity for TSH receptor antibodies plus over 5 years of antithyroid drugs meant persistent Graves' disease. Study-wide points: Investigators studied peripheral blood only, not thyroid tissue.

Time point in this sample: persistent/refractory GD, antithyroid drugs over 5 years with positive TRAb. Following extraction of RNA from PBMCs, that RNA was used to make the TCR library. Xi'an, China, was home to the endocrinology department that provided patients. Arm-PCR of CDR3 regions and iRepertoire HTBI primers were used to build TCR beta libraries. TCRdb reprocessed the multiplex PCR reads via MiXCR and lists one record per CDR3 protein. This table holds some 280,000 distinct CDR3 sequences, around a fifth found once. With regard to this clonotype: Its specificity is unknown.

The source material was peripheral blood mononuclear cells (PBMCs), sampled when the disease was refractory, from a patient treated with antithyroid drugs. The source is a female donor with Graves disease.

The CDR3 DNA reads TGTGCCAGCAGTCGACAGGGTCCTGGCTACACCTTC. It codes for CASSRQGPGYTF. V gene TRBV5-6 combines with J gene TRBJ1-2; 7 bases agree with TRBD1. Germline CDR1 is SGHDT and CDR2 is YYEEEE. There are 12 residues in the CDR3. V was pared by 5 bases and J by 7 bases, with 5 bases of the junction left unmatched.